The clone carrying this T cell receptor (beta chain) has a handful of counts. What it binds is not known. V was pared by 11 bases and J by 4 bases, with 14 bases between. This CDR3 is 12 amino acids long. Germline V CDR1 and CDR2: SEHNR, FQNEAQ (reference sequence). The sample originates from a study of post-analysis software for immune sequencing data. Across the study: Disease trajectories encompassed relapsing-remitting, secondary progressive and progressive-relapsing multiple sclerosis. Study-wide points: Strong same-batch co-clustering of samples appeared with F measure clustering. TRBV5-6, TRBV5-1 and TRBV20-1 belonged to a set of about 5 TRBV segments that were more frequent in patients than controls. For normalized Chao1 diversity, multiple sclerosis patients scored significantly lower than controls did.

Libraries were made from TCR beta cDNA, and they carried unique molecular identifiers. TCRdb itself ran the PCR reads through MiXCR, one entry per CDR3 protein. Of hundreds of thousands of distinct CDR3 sequences in the sample, roughly 27% are singletons; the top ten hold under 0.7%. The specimen was blood. This sequence joins TRBV7-9 and TRBJ1-1, with D maybe TRBD1 (5 bases). The TCR sequence derives from a girl aged 5-17 years with multiple sclerosis. The CDR3 nucleotides read TGTGCCGGAAGTCGGGGGGGCACTGAAGCTTTCTTT. It translates to CAGSRGGTEAFF.